This T cell receptor (beta chain) emerged from a study of sequential checkpoint blockade in melanoma. Background on the study: First-line arms were nivolumab then ipilimumab, or the reverse, randomized 1:1. Maintenance nivolumab came after either treatment sequence.

The CDR3 is 12 amino acids. Per the germline V gene, CDR1 is SEHNR and CDR2 is FQNEAQ (reference sequence). The ends were cut back, 3 bases at V and 9 bases at J, with 9 bases in the middle. As to treatment: randomized to nivolumab then ipilimumab (arm A) or the reverse (arm B). None of the patients previously received DNA-damaging chemotherapy. From thawed PBMCs, live CD3+CD8+ cells negative for CD19 and CD56 were sorted. Clones were read by immunoSEQ multiplex PCR, and TCRdb kept only the in-frame ones, dropping some. The sample lists about 28,000 clones; 70% to 85% were seen once. This material consisted of CD8+ T cells sorted from blood (inferred from file names), taken from a patient given nivolumab and ipilimumab in sequence. The origin of this receptor is a human donor with melanoma. The genes are TRBV7-9 and TRBJ2-1; D is ambiguous. CDR3 in DNA: TGTGCCAGCAGCTTTTTCGGCGGTGAGCAGTTCTTC. Its protein is CASSFFGGEQFF. Together with reference TRBV7-9 and TRBJ2-1, the CDR3 gives the full variable domain: DTGVSQNPRHKITKRGQNVTFRCDPISEHNRLYWYRQTLGQGPEFLTYFQNEAQLEKSRLLSDRFSAERPKGSFSTLEIQRTEQGDSAMYLCASSFFGGEQFFGPGTRLTVL.